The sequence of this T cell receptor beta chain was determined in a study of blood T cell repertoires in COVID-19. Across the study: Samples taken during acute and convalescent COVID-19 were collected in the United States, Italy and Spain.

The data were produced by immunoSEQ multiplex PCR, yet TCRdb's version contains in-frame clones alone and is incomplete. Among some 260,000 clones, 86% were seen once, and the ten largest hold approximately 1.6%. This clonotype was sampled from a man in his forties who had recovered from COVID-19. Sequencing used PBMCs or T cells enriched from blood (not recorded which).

In nucleotides, the CDR3 is TGTGCCAGCAGCTTAGAGGGGGGGGTTAACTATGGCTACACCTTC. This encodes CASSLEGGVNYGYTF. J is TRBJ1-2 and V is TRBV11-2; perhaps TRBD1 as D (5 bases). Germline-derived CDR1 and CDR2 are SGHAT and FQNNGV. This CDR3 has 15 amino acids. V was shortened by 0 bases and J by 1 base, with 9 bases between the two germline ends.